This T cell receptor beta chain is from a study of blood T cell repertoires in COVID-19. Study-level information: The origin of the acute and convalescent COVID-19 samples was the United States, Italy and Spain.

Methods used by the authors: By means of reference gene primer amplification, nucleated cell counts were estimated. TCRdb's table, derived via immunoSEQ multiplex PCR, lists solely in-frame clones and lacks some. V and J calls and clone size are as listed in that table; D and trimming were resolved from the DNA. The table shows under 200,000 clones, with approximately 80% occurring only once. This TCR was recovered from a man aged 60 to 69 with COVID-19, enrolled during active disease. Source material: peripheral blood.

CDR3 residues: CASSLSVLAGPYNEQFF. CDR3 nucleotides: TGTGCCAGCAGCCTATCGGTCTTAGCGGGTCCCTACAATGAGCAGTTCTTC. The V and J genes are TRBV14 and TRBJ2-1; 7 nucleotides agree with TRBD2. The CDR3 runs 17 residues. Trimming took 4 bases from V and 2 from J; bases not matched to a gene: 11. Germline V gene sequence: CDR1 SGHDN, CDR2 FVKESK. The full variable domain, its missing parts supplied by reference TRBV14 and TRBJ2-1, is EAGVTQFPSHSVIEKGQTVTLRCDPISGHDNLYWYRRVMGKEIKFLLHFVKESKQDESGMPNNRFLAERTGGTYSTLKVQPAELEDSGVYFCASSLSVLAGPYNEQFFGPGTRLTVL.